This record concerns one TCR beta chain sequence. Antigen: not known. This sample is part of a study of cytomegalovirus exposure and HLA in healthy donors. Overall study context: Around 87 million unique TCRs, all from HLA-typed donors, were included in an early release of the data.

Whole-study results and caveats: Trimming of TCR beta V- and J-genes showed a link, identified in a later analysis, to a missense DCLRE1C variant. Later analysis showed most CMV-associated TCR beta chains appearing HLA-restricted.

Primers included in the PCR were 60 Vbeta and 13 Jbeta primers. The table came from immunoSEQ multiplex PCR; TCRdb's copy has only in-frame clones and leaves some out. The sample shows 300,000 or so clones, 84% of them seen only once. This clonotype originated in a woman between 40 and 50 years old in good health and CMV-seropositive. Specimen: PBMCs.

The CDR3 loop reads CASREGLAGAGEQYF. DNA of the CDR3: TGTGCCAGCAGGGAGGGACTAGCGGGAGCTGGCGAGCAGTACTTC. The rearrangement links TRBV6-6 to TRBJ2-7, with TRBD2 identical over 14 bases. Trimming removed 6 bases from V and 6 bases from J; junction bases left unmatched: 7. CDR3 length: 15 residues. The germline V gene has CDR1 MNHNY and CDR2 SVGAGI (reference sequence).